The 30 T cell receptor beta chains reported below all come from one sample, sequenced in a study of spatial heterogeneity in lung cancer. The time point: blood at routine non-recurrence follow-up after resection. Sequencing was performed on whole RNA extracted from tumor and nontumor lung tissue, or from frozen PBMC, and the material was left unsorted. TCRdb analysed the 5' RACE reads with MiXCR anew, one entry per CDR3 protein. The data contain some 110,000 distinct CDR3 sequences, 12% of them singletons. The sequenced sample was PBMCs, obtained at follow-up. These receptors were collected from a male donor with early-stage non-small cell lung cancer.

The sample holds a few counts of this clonotype. The chain has TRBV6-2 or TRBV6-3 and TRBJ2-3; D unclear. Trimming took 2 bases from V and 0 from J, leaving 6 bases between them. The CDR3 is 14 residues long. Germline CDR1 MNHEY, CDR2 SVGEGT. The CDR3 here is CASSYVASTDTQYF. In DNA, the CDR3 is TGTGCCAGCAGTTACGTCGCTAGCACAGATACGCAGTATTTT.

The gene calls are TRBV6-5 and TRBJ1-1, with 7 nucleotides matching TRBD1. The CDR3 totals 13 residues. V shed 5 bases, J shed 13 bases, and the junction held 13 bases outside the gene matches. Germline V gene sequence: CDR1 MNHEY, CDR2 SVGAGI. The CDR3 region is CASSTPGTAENFF. The CDR3 DNA reads TGTGCCAGCAGTACCCCTGGGACAGCCGAAAATTTCTTT.

Only a few counts were recorded for this clonotype. This chain joins TRBV14 and TRBJ1-2; 7 bases are a match to TRBD1. This CDR3 has 17 residues. Germline trimming cut 4 bases from V and 4 bases from J; bases unmatched to any gene: 15. Germline CDR1 and CDR2: SGHDN and FVKESK. CDR3 DNA: TGTGCCAGCAGCCCGCGACAGGGTGGAGCAAGGGGCTATGGCTACACCTTC. Translated, it gives CASSPRQGGARGYGYTF.

On this clonotype itself: The CDR3 does not close with the conserved phenylalanine or tryptophan, likely indicating a read error. The V and J genes are TRBV20-1 and TRBJ2-3; the D is unclear. V was trimmed by 6 bases and J by 3 bases, leaving 16 bases between them. Germline CDR1 reads DFQATT; CDR2 reads SNEGSKA (reference sequence). There are 14 residues in the CDR3. CDR3 sequence: CSAIRAFLTDTQYL. As DNA, the CDR3 is TGCAGTGCCATTCGGGCCTTTCTTACAGATACGCAGTATTTA.

The CDR3 protein is CATSDLSQANTGELFF. The CDR3 coding sequence is TGTGCCACCAGTGATCTTAGCCAGGCGAACACCGGGGAGCTGTTTTTT. The chain is built from TRBV24-1 and TRBJ2-2; D remains unclear. The CDR3 totals 16 residues. CDR1 KGHDR and CDR2 SFDVKD come from the germline V gene. Trimming left V 3 bases short and J 0 bases short, with 10 bases between.

This clonotype was seen at least ten times. V gene TRBV9 combines with J gene TRBJ2-1; D remains unclear. This CDR3 has 9 amino acids. The ends were cut back, 4 bases at V and 7 bases at J, with 0 bases in the middle. Per the germline V gene, CDR1 is SGDLS and CDR2 is YYNGEE. This CDR3 is CASSNEQFF. Written as DNA, the CDR3 is TGTGCCAGCAGCAATGAGCAGTTCTTC.

There are many counts of this clonotype. V gene TRBV6-1 combines with J gene TRBJ2-1; D unclear. The length of the CDR3 is 12 residues. CDR1 is MNHNS, CDR2 SASEGT, per germline. V lost 3 bases, J lost 7 bases, and 7 bases lay in between. As DNA, the CDR3 is TGTGCCAGCAGTGACTCTAGGAATGAGCAGTTCTTC. Protein sequence: CASSDSRNEQFF.

This clonotype was counted ten times or more. The chain is built from TRBV29-1 and TRBJ2-1; weak D call: TRBD1 (6 bases). The germline CDR1 and CDR2 sequences are SQVTM and ANQGSEA. Between the trimmed V and J ends, which lost 6 bases and 0 bases, there was a span of 15 bases. The CDR3 runs 15 residues. The CDR3 DNA follows: TGCAGCGTGAAACGAGGACAGCTCTCCTACAATGAGCAGTTCTTC. It encodes CSVKRGQLSYNEQFF.

The rearrangement joins TRBV5-5 to TRBJ2-1; no clear D. This CDR3 comprises 17 residues. Trimming cost V 0 bases and J 2 bases, with 15 bases left between them. CDR1 is SGHKS, CDR2 YYEKEE, per germline (reference sequence). The CDR3 nucleotides read TGTGCCAGCAGCTTGGCCTTAGGGCAGGCCCCCTACAATGAGCAGTTCTTC. Residues: CASSLALGQAPYNEQFF.

This clonotype was seen a few times. The chain employs TRBV12-3 or TRBV12-4 and TRBJ2-1; weak D call: TRBD2 (5 bases). The CDR3 loop spans 13 amino acids. V gave up 6 bases and J gave up 3 bases, with 9 bases separating them. For the CDR3, the DNA is TGTGCCAGCAGGCCGGGGAACTACAATGAGCAGTTCTTC. Its translation: CASRPGNYNEQFF.

For the CDR3, the DNA is TGCAGTGCCCCCTTCATTGGGTCTGAGCAGTTCTTC. Translating gives CSAPFIGSEQFF. The chain is built from TRBV20-1 and TRBJ2-1; D not certain. The CDR3 is 12 residues long. The germline V gene encodes CDR1 DFQATT and CDR2 SNEGSKA (reference sequence). Deletions cut 6 bases from V and 9 bases from J, with 15 bases between.

This clonotype occurred a few times. This chain joins TRBV24-1 and TRBJ2-7; 12 bases fit TRBD1. Germline CDR1 KGHDR, CDR2 SFDVKD. J lost 3 bases, V lost 4 bases, and 6 bases had no gene match. The length of the CDR3 is 16 residues. The CDR3 here is CATSETGTGGLYEQYF. The CDR3 nucleotides read TGTGCCACCAGTGAAACCGGGACAGGGGGCCTCTACGAGCAGTACTTC.

This clonotype turned up a few times. The chain uses TRBV28 and TRBJ1-1; D gene unclear. Germline CDR1 MDHEN, CDR2 SYDVKM. CDR3 length: 11 amino acids. V was clipped by 3 bases and J by 11 bases, with 10 bases between them. This chain's CDR3 is CASSFGYYAFF. The CDR3 region has the DNA TGTGCCAGCAGTTTTGGGTACTACGCTTTCTTT.

The chain carries TRBV19 and TRBJ2-1; TRBD2 matches at 11 bases. Germline CDR1 reads LNHDA; CDR2 reads SQIVND (reference sequence). V gave up 6 bases and J gave up 7 bases; unmatched junction bases: 11. This CDR3 spans 16 amino acids. CDR3: CASSRSGGGRRNEQFF. CDR3 sequence (DNA): TGTGCCAGTAGCCGTAGCGGGGGGGGCCGAAGGAATGAGCAGTTCTTC.

The chain joins TRBV6-2 or TRBV6-3 to TRBJ1-5, with D possibly matching TRBD1 (5 bases). Deletions cut 5 bases from V and 4 bases from J, with 15 bases between. The CDR3 extends over 15 amino acids. Germline CDR1 and CDR2: MNHEY and SVGEGT. CDR3 sequence: CASSNTGRRNQPQHF. In nucleotides, the CDR3 is TGTGCCAGCAGTAATACGGGACGGCGAAATCAGCCCCAGCATTTT.

The table lists this clonotype with a few counts. The chain joins TRBV3-1 to TRBJ2-5; 7 nucleotides align to TRBD2. Germline V gene sequence: CDR1 LGHDT, CDR2 YNNKEL (reference sequence). The CDR3 has 13 residues. V shed 2 bases, J shed 8 bases, and the junction held 5 bases outside the gene matches. The DNA of the CDR3 is TGTGCCAGCAGCCAAAGGACTAGTAAAACCCAGTACTTC. As protein: CASSQRTSKTQYF.

This chain uses TRBV20-1 with TRBJ1-5; D might be TRBD1 (5 bases). Germline assignment: CDR1 DFQATT and CDR2 SNEGSKA (reference sequence). This CDR3 has 15 residues. V gave up 2 bases and J gave up 1 base, with 12 bases separating them. CDR3 region: CSARISGISNQPQHF. The CDR3, as DNA: TGCAGTGCTAGAATCTCAGGGATAAGCAATCAGCCCCAGCATTTT.

The chain links TRBV7-2 to TRBJ1-6, with D tentatively TRBD1 (5 bases). CDR3 length: 16 amino acids. Germline values: CDR1 SGHTA, CDR2 FQGNSA. V was clipped by 2 bases and J by 4 bases, with 12 bases between them. The CDR3 DNA reads TGTGCCAGCAGCTTATCACGGGGGGATTATAATTCACCCCTCCACTTT. As protein: CASSLSRGDYNSPLHF.

This clonotype was counted between two and nine times. The rearrangement uses TRBV25-1 and TRBJ1-2; D not resolved. The CDR3 is made up of 15 amino acids. V lost 1 base and J lost 4, with 13 bases in between. Germline V CDR1 and CDR2: MGHDK, SYGVNS. The CDR3: CASSELRAGGYGYTF. The CDR3 nucleotides are TGTGCCAGCAGTGAATTAAGGGCCGGCGGCTATGGCTACACCTTC.

With regard to this clonotype: As the CDR3 is not closed by the conserved phenylalanine or tryptophan, this likely results from a read error. The V gene is TRBV20-1, the J gene TRBJ2-7; D ambiguous. The CDR3 is made up of 11 amino acids. Germline CDR1 reads DFQATT; CDR2 reads SNEGSKA (reference sequence). Trimming cost V 1 base and J 6 bases, with 7 bases left between them. The CDR3 DNA follows: TGCAGTGCTAGAGTCATTTCCGAGCAGTACTCC. This gives the protein CSARVISEQYS.

V and J are TRBV30 and TRBJ1-1; D gene uncertain. The CDR3 length is 12 residues. V was shortened by 4 bases and J by 4 bases, with 10 bases between the two germline ends. CDR1 is GTSNPN, CDR2 SVGIG, per germline (reference sequence). CDR3 bases: TGTGCCTGGACGCAGAGCCCCACTGAAGCTTTCTTT. Its translation is CAWTQSPTEAFF.

The chain joins TRBV27 to TRBJ2-3; TRBD1 is a possible D gene (5 bases). V was pared by 3 bases and J by 3 bases, with 7 bases between. The CDR3 is 13 amino acids. In germline, CDR1 is MNHEY, CDR2 SMNVEV (reference sequence). DNA for the CDR3: TGTGCCAGCAGTTTTTACAGGACAGATACGCAGTATTTT. Protein sequence: CASSFYRTDTQYF.

This clonotype was found many times. The chain recombines TRBV20-1 with TRBJ1-5, with 9 bases matching TRBD1. The germline gives CDR1 DFQATT, CDR2 SNEGSKA (reference sequence). The CDR3 sequence is 14 residues long. V dropped 3 bases and J dropped 4; count of bases not matched to a gene: 4. This chain's CDR3 is CSASGQGWNQPQHF. For the CDR3, the DNA is TGCAGTGCTAGCGGACAGGGGTGGAATCAGCCCCAGCATTTT.

In its sample, this clonotype was seen many times. The chain has TRBV10-3 and TRBJ1-4; possible D gene TRBD1, 6 bases. Per the germline V gene, CDR1 is ENHRY and CDR2 is SYGVKD. The CDR3 contains 14 residues. V lost 3 bases to trimming and J lost 8 bases, with 13 bases between them. The CDR3 region has the DNA TGTGCCATCAGTGATGTACAGGGTAACGAAAAACTGTTTTTT. It is translated as CAISDVQGNEKLFF.

A few counts support this clonotype. This rearrangement joins TRBV27 to TRBJ2-5; D remains unclear. The CDR3 is 13 amino acids. Germline CDR1 and CDR2: MNHEY and SMNVEV (reference sequence). V was pared by 6 bases and J by 4 bases, with 12 bases between. The DNA for the CDR3 is TGTGCCAGCAGACACCCGATCCTAGAGACCCAGTACTTC. Translating gives CASRHPILETQYF.

V and J are TRBV7-9 and TRBJ2-7; no clear D. This CDR3 region has 12 residues. Trimming took 1 base from V and 9 from J, leaving 10 bases between them. Germline V gene lookup returns CDR1 SEHNR and CDR2 FQNEAQ (reference sequence). This CDR3 is CASSLESMMQYF. Here the CDR3 DNA reads TGTGCCAGCAGCTTAGAGTCCATGATGCAGTACTTC.

This clonotype showed up many times. V usage is TRBV6-2 or TRBV6-3 and J usage is TRBJ1-6; no clear D. Germline V gene data show CDR1 as MNHEY and CDR2 as SVGEGT. The V end lost 3 bases, the J end lost 9 bases, and 15 bases lay between the germline ends. The CDR3 is 15 residues long. The DNA of the CDR3 is TGTGCCAGCAGTTATCTTCGGGTGAGTCCTTCACCCCTCCACTTT. It encodes CASSYLRVSPSPLHF.

This clonotype showed up many times. The chain's CDR3 is CASSERDPRDLENTIYF. CDR3 nucleotides: TGTGCCAGCAGTGAACGGGACCCGAGGGACCTGGAAAACACCATATATTTT. The gene calls are TRBV6-1 and TRBJ1-3, with D tentatively TRBD1 (5 bases). The CDR3 contains 17 residues. CDR1 and CDR2 from the germline V gene are MNHNS and SASEGT. Trimming shortened V by 2 bases and J by 6 bases, and 20 bases separated the two germline ends.

This clonotype was seen a few times. The chain uses TRBV20-1 and TRBJ2-7; TRBD1 agrees at 8 bases. J was trimmed by 0 bases and V by 8 bases; bases with no gene match: 6. The CDR3 runs to 13 residues. The V gene's germline CDR1 is DFQATT and CDR2 SNEGSKA (reference sequence). This CDR3 is CSFGQGSSYEQYF. In DNA form, the CDR3 reads TGCAGTTTTGGACAGGGAAGCTCCTACGAGCAGTACTTC.

The chain links TRBV12-3 or TRBV12-4 to TRBJ2-1; the match to TRBD1 covers 7 bases. V dropped 10 bases and J dropped 2; count of bases not matched to a gene: 11. The CDR3 extends over 15 amino acids. CDR3 bases: TGTGCCATTCGCCGACAGGGTACGACCTACAATGAGCAGTTCTTC. Translation: CAIRRQGTTYNEQFF.